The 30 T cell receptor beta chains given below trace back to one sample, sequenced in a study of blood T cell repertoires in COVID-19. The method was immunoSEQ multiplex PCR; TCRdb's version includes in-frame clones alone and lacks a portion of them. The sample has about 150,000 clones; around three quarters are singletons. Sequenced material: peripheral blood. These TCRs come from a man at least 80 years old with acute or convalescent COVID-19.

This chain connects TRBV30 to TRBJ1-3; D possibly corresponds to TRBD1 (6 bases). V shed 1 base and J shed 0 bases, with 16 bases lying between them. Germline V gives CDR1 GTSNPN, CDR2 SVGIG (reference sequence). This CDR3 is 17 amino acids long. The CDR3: CAWSARGAGISGNTIYF. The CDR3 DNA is TGTGCCTGGAGTGCACGGGGGGCAGGGATCTCTGGAAACACCATATATTTT.

The CDR3 DNA sequence: TGTGCCAGCTCACCACCCCGGACAGGTAGCAATGAGCAGTTCTTC. Translating gives CASSPPRTGSNEQFF. The rearrangement joins TRBV18 to TRBJ2-1; 7 bases are a match to TRBD1. With V trimmed by 0 bases and J by 6 bases, 5 bases remained unmatched. CDR1 is KGHSH and CDR2 is LQKENI in the germline V gene. The CDR3 totals 15 residues.

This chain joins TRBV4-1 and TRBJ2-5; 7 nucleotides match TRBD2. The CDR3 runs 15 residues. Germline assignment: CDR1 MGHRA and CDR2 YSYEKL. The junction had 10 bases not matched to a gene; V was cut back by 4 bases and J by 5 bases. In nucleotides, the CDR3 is TGCGCCAGCAGCCCGAGGGGCGGGGGAGGGGAGACCCAGTACTTC. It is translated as CASSPRGGGGETQYF.

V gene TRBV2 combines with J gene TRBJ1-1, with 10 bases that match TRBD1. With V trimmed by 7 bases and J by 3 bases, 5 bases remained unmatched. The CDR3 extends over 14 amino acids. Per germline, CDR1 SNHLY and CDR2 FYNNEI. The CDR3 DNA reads TGTGCCAGCACCTACGGACAGGGGGACACTGAAGCTTTCTTT. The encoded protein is CASTYGQGDTEAFF. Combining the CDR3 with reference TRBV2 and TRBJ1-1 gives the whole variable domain EPEVTQTPSHQVTQMGQEVILRCVPISNHLYFYWYRQILGQKVEFLVSFYNNEISEKSEIFDDQFSVERPDGSNFTLKIRSTKLEDSAMYFCASTYGQGDTEAFFGQGTRLTVV.

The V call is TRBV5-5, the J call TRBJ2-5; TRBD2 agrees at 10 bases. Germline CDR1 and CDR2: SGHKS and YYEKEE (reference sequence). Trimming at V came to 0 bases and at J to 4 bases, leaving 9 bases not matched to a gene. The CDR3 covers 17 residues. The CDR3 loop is CASSLARLAGAGETQYF. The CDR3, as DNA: TGTGCCAGCAGCTTGGCCCGGCTAGCGGGGGCGGGAGAGACCCAGTACTTC.

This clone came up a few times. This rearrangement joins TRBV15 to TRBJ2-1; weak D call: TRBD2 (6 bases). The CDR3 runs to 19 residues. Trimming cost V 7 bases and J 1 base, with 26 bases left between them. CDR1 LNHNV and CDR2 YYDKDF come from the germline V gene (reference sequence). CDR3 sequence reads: CATTPTRVSLAFSYNEQFF. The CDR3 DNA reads TGTGCCACCACACCAACAAGGGTCTCTCTAGCGTTTTCCTACAATGAGCAGTTCTTC.

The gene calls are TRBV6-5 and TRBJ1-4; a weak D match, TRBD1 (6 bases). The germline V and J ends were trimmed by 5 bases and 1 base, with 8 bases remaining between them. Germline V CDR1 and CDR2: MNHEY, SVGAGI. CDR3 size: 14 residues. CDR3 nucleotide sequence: TGTGCCAGCAGTAAACAGGGAACTAATGAAAAACTGTTTTTT. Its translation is CASSKQGTNEKLFF.

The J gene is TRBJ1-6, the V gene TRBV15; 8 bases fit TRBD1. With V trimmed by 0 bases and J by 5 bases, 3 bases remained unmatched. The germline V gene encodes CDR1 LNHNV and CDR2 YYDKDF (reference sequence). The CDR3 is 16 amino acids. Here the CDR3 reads CATSRDRGQDNSPLHF. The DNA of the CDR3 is TGTGCCACCAGCAGAGACAGGGGGCAGGATAATTCACCCCTCCACTTT.

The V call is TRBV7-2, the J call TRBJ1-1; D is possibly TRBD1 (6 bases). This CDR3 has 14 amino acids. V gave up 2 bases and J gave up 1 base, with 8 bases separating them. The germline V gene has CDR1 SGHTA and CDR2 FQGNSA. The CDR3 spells CASSLTGPNTEAFF. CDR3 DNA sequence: TGTGCCAGCAGCTTAACAGGGCCGAACACTGAAGCTTTCTTT.

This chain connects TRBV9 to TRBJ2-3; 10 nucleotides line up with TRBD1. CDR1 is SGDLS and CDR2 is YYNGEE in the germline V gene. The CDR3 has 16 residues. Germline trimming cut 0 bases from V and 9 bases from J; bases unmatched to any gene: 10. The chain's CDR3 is CASSVEGQGPRRTQYF. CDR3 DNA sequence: TGTGCCAGCAGCGTAGAGGGACAGGGGCCGCGAAGAACGCAGTATTTT. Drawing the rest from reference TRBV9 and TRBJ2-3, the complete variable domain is DSGVTQTPKHLITATGQRVTLRCSPRSGDLSVYWYQQSLDQGLQFLIQYYNGEERAKGNILERFSAQQFPDLHSELNLSSLELGDSALYFCASSVEGQGPRRTQYFGPGTRLTVL.

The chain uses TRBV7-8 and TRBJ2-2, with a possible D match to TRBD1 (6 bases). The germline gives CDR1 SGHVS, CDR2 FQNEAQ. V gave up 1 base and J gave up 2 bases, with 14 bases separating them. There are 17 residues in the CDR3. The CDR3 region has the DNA TGTGCCAGCAGCTTAGTGGGCTGGGACATAAACACCGGGGAGCTGTTTTTT. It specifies CASSLVGWDINTGELFF. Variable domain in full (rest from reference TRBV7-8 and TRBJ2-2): GAGVSQSPRYKVAKRGQDVALRCDPISGHVSLFWYQQALGQGPEFLTYFQNEAQLDKSGLPSDRFFAERPEGSVSTLKIQRTQQEDSAVYLCASSLVGWDINTGELFFGEGSRLTVL.

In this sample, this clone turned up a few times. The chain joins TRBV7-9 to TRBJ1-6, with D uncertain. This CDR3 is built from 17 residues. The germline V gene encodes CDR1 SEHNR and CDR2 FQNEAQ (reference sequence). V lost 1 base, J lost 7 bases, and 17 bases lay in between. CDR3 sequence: CASSLGSGGLTNSPLHF. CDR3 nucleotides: TGTGCCAGCAGCTTAGGGAGCGGCGGGCTGACGAATTCACCCCTCCACTTT.

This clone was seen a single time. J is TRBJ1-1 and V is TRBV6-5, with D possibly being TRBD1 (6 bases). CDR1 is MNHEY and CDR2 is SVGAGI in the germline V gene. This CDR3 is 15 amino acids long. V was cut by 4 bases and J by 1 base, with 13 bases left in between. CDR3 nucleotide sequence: TGTGCCAGCAGTTTACAGGGTCAGCGGAACACTGAAGCTTTCTTT. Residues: CASSLQGQRNTEAFF.

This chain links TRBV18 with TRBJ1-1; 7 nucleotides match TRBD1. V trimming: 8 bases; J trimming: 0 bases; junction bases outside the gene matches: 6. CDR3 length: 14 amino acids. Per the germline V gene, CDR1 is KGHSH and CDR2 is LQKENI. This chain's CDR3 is CASLGQAMNTEAFF. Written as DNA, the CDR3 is TGTGCCAGCCTCGGACAGGCGATGAACACTGAAGCTTTCTTT.

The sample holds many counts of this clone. CDR3 nucleotides: TGTGCCATCAGGTCATTTTTAGGGCGGGGAAACACAGATACGCAGTATTTT. Translated: CAIRSFLGRGNTDTQYF. The J gene is TRBJ2-3, the V gene TRBV10-3, with D perhaps matching TRBD2 (6 bases). CDR1 is ENHRY and CDR2 is SYGVKD in the germline V gene. V lost 6 bases and J lost 2, with 21 bases in between. The CDR3 is made up of 17 amino acids.

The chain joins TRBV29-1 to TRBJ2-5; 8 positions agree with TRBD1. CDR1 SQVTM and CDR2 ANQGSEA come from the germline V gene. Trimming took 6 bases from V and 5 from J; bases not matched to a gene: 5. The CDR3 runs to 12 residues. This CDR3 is CSVGQGLETQYF. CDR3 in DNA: TGCAGCGTCGGACAGGGATTGGAGACCCAGTACTTC.

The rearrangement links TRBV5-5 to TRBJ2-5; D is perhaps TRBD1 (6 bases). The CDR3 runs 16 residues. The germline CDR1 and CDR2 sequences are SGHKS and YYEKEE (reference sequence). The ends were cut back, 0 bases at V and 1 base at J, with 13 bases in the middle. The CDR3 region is CASSLEGVPTQETQYF. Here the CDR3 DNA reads TGTGCCAGCAGCTTGGAGGGGGTCCCAACCCAAGAGACCCAGTACTTC.

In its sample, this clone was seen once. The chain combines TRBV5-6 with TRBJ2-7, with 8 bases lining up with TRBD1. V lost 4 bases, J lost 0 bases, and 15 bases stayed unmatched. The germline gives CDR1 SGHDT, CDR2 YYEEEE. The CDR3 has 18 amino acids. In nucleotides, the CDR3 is TGTGCCAGCAGCGCGCGTTGGGTCGACAGGGGAGACTCCTACGAGCAGTACGTC. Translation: CASSARWVDRGDSYEQYV.

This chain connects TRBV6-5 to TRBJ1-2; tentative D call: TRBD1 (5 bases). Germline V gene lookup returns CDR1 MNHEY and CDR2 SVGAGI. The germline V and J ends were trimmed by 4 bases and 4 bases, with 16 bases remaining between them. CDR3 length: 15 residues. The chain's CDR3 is CASSSSSTAPYGYTF. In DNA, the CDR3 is TGTGCCAGCAGTTCGTCTTCGACAGCACCCTATGGCTACACCTTC.

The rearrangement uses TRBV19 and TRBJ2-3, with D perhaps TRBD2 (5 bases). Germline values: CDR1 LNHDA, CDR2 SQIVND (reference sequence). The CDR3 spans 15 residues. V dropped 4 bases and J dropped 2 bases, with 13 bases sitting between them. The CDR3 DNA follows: TGTGCCAGTAGTAACGTGGGGAGACTCACAGATACGCAGTATTTT. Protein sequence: CASSNVGRLTDTQYF.

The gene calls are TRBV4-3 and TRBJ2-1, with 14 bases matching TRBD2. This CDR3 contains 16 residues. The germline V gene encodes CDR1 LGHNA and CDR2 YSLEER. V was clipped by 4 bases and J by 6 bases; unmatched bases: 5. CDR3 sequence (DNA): TGCGCCAGCAGCCCGACTAGCGGGGGGGCGCTCAATGAGCAGTTCTTC. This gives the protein CASSPTSGGALNEQFF.

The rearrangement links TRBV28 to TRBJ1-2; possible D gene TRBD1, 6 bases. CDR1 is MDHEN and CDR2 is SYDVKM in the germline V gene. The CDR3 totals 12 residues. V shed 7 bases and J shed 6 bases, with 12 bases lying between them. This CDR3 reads CASNGGLHGYTF. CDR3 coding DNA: TGTGCCAGCAACGGGGGGCTTCATGGCTACACCTTC.

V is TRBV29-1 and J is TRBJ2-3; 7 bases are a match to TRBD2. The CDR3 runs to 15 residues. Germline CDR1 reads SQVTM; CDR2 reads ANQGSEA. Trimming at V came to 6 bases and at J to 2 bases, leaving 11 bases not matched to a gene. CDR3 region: CSVPRDYSLTDTQYF. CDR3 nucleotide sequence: TGCAGCGTCCCACGGGACTACTCCCTCACAGATACGCAGTATTTT.

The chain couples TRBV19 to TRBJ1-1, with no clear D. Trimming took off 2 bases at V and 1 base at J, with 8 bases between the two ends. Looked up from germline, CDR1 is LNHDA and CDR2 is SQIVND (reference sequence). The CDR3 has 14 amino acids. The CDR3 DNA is TGTGCCAGTAGTATACAGGTCCGGAACACTGAAGCTTTCTTT. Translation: CASSIQVRNTEAFF.

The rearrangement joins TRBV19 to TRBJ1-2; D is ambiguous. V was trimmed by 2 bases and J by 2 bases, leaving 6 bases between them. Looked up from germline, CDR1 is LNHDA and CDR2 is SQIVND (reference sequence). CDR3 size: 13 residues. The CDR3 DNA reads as TGTGCCAGTAGTATATGGGAGAACTATGGCTACACCTTC. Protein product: CASSIWENYGYTF.

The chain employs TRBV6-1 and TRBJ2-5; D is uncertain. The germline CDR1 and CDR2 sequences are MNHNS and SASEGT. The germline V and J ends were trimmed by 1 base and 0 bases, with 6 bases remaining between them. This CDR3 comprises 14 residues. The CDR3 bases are TGTGCCAGCAGTGAAGGCTATGACCAAGAGACCCAGTACTTC. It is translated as CASSEGYDQETQYF.

The CDR3 region has the DNA TGTGCCAGCAGTTCCCGAGACTGGAATAGCAATCAGCCCCAGCATTTT. Encoded protein: CASSSRDWNSNQPQHF. The chain couples TRBV28 to TRBJ1-5; no definite D call. The germline V gene has CDR1 MDHEN and CDR2 SYDVKM. The CDR3 is made up of 16 amino acids. The V and J ends lost 4 bases and 0 bases respectively, with 13 bases between them.

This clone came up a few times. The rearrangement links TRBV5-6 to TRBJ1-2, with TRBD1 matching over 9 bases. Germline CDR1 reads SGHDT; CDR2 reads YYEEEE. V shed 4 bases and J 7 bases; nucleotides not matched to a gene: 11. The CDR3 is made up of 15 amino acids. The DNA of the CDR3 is TGTGCCAGCAGCGAAAAGGGGACAGGGCAGCGTGGCTACACCTTC. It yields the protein CASSEKGTGQRGYTF.

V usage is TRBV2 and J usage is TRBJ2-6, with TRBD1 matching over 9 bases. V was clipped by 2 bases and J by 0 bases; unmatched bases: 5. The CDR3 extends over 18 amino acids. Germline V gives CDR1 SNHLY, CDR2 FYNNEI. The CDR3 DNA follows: TGTGCCAGCAGTGAATCGAGGGACAGGGTCTCTGGGGCCAACGTCCTGACTTTC. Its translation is CASSESRDRVSGANVLTF.

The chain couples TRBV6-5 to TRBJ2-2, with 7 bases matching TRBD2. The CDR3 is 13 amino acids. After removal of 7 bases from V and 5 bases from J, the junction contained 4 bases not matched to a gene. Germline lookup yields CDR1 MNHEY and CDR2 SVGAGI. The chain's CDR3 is CASTQGGTGELFF. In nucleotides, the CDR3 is TGTGCCAGCACCCAGGGAGGGACCGGGGAGCTGTTTTTT.